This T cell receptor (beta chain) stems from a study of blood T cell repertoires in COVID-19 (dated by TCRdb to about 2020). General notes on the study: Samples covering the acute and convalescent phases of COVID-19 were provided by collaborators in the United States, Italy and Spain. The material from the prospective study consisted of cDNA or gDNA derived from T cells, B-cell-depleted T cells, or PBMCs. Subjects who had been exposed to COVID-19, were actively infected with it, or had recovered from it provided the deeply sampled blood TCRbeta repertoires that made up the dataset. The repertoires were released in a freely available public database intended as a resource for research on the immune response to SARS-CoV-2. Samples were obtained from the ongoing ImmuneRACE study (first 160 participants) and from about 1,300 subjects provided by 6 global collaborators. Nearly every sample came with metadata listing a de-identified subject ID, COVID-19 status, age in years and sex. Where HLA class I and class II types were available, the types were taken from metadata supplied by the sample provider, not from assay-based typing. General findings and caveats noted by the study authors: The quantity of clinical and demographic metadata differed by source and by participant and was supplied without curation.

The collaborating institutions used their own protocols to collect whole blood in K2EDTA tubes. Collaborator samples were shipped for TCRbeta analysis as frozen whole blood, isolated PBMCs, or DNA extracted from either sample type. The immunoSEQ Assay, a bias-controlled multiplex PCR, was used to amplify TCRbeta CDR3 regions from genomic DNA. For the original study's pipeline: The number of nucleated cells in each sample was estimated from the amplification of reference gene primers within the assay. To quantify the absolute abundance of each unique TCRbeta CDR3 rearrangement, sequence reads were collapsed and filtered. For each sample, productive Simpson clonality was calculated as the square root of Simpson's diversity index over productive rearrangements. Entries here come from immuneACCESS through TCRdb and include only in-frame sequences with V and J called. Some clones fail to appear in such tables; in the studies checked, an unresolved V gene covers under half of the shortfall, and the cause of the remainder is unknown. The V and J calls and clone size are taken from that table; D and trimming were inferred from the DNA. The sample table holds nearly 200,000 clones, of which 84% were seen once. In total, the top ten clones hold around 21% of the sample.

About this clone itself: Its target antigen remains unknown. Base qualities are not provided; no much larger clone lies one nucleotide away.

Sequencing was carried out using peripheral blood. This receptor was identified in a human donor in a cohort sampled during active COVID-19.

The CDR3 here reads CATSGPRTLAGAYEQFF. The sequence in DNA is TGTGCCACCAGTGGACCGCGAACTCTAGCGGGAGCCTATGAGCAGTTCTTC. This sequence uses TRBV24-1 and TRBJ2-1; 10 middle bases align to TRBD2. CDR1 and CDR2 are drawn from the germline V gene: KGHDR, SFDVKD. V and J are trimmed by 5 bases and 8 bases, and the gene matches miss 14 bases of the junction. The CDR3 measures 17 amino acids from cysteine to phenylalanine. CDR3 DNA only is kept here, 51 bases in frame from base 1.